What follows is one T cell receptor (beta chain) and its context. Its specificity is not known. These data are taken from a study of T cells expressing NK-cell markers. At the level of the study: Seven HCMV-seropositive donors and one seronegative donor made up the eight sequenced donors. Study-wide points: Where a handful of donors were concerned, these clonotypes also led the CD3+CD56-NKG2C+ fraction. Expanded NKG2C+ T cell clones had unclear HCMV specificity.

This CDR3 spans 16 amino acids. Germline CDR1 reads SGHAT; CDR2 reads FQNNGV. TCRdb reworked the 5' RACE reads into one entry per CDR3 protein, no DNA. The record lists more than 400,000 distinct CDR3 sequences, of which the ten most abundant hold about 7.1%. The gene calls are TRBV11-2 and TRBJ2-5; TCRdb reports TRBD1, a call that lacks DNA to check it against. The sample taken for sequencing was blood T cells: a sorted CD56 or NKG2C T cell subset, CD4+ or CD8+ T cells, or bulk PBMC T cells (not recorded which). The TCR comes from a woman between 18 and 69 years old in good health. The CDR3 spells CASSLGQEFLQETQYF.